This T cell receptor (beta chain) appears in the sequencing data of a study of shared clonotypes between healthy human individuals. There are a few counts of this clone. Different DNA sequences within this sample yield the same CDR3. Germline-derived CDR1 and CDR2 are SGHRS and YFSETQ. CDR3 length: 15 residues. J lost 5 bases, V lost 2 bases, and 7 bases had no gene match. Profiled with immunoSEQ multiplex PCR; TCRdb holds only in-frame clones, not every one. Of approximately 2.5 million clones listed, more than 80% are singletons. The chain has TRBV5-1 and TRBJ1-2; 9 bases map to TRBD1. The sequenced sample was naive CD4+ T cells sorted from blood. The sample's subset: CD45RA+ positively selected. The source of this sequence is a man younger than 35 in good health. The CDR3 is CASSLGQGNSYGYTF. CDR3 DNA: TGCGCCAGCAGCTTAGGACAGGGGAATTCTTATGGCTACACCTTC.